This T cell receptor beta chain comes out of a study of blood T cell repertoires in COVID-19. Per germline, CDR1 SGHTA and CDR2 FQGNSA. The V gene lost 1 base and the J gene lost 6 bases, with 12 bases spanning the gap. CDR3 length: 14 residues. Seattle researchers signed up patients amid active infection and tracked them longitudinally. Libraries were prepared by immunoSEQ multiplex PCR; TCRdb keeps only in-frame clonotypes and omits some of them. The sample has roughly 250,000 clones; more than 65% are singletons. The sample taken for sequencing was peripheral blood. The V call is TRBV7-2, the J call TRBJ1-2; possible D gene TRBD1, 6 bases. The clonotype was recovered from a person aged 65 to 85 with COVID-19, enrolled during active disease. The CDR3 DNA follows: TGTGCCAGCAGCTTAGAGTCAGGGGCAAATGGCTACACCTTC. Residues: CASSLESGANGYTF.